The following is a TCR beta chain sequence with its context. As handled by the study authors: Estimated nucleated cell counts came from reference gene primer amplification. Repertoires were generated with immunoSEQ multiplex PCR, while TCRdb's copy carries only in-frame clones and drops some. That table is the source of V, J and clone size, and D and trimming were worked out from the DNA. This table has approximately 210,000 clones, just under 85% appearing once. The data originate from a study of blood T cell repertoires in COVID-19. Study information: Collection of acute and convalescent COVID-19 samples took place in the United States, Italy and Spain.

The V segment lost 6 bases and the J segment 7 bases; nucleotides outside the gene matches: 8. The V gene's germline CDR1 is MNHEY and CDR2 SMNVEV (reference sequence). The CDR3 has 13 residues. The chain has TRBV27 and TRBJ1-2; 7 nucleotides match TRBD1. The sequenced sample consisted of peripheral blood. The receptor's source is a woman aged 45-65 years with active or convalescent COVID-19. CDR3 sequence (DNA): TGTGCCAGCAGCACAGGGGCCTTCTCTGGCTACACCTTC. Its translation: CASSTGAFSGYTF.